The 9 T cell receptor beta chains presented below share a single source sample, sequenced in a study of identical twins. TCRdb redid the calling of the 5' RACE reads with MiXCR, one entry per CDR3 protein. The sample shows roughly 500,000 distinct CDR3 sequences, around 20% of them seen only once. The sample was also reused in another study, on T cells expressing NK-cell markers.

Sequences were obtained from CD4+ T cells sorted from blood. These receptor sequences come from a woman aged 18-29 years in good health.

The chain uses TRBV3-1 and TRBJ1-1; D is ambiguous. The CDR3 runs to 13 residues. Trimming pared 0 bases from V and 8 bases from J, leaving 10 bases between. CDR1 LGHDT and CDR2 YNNKEL come from the germline V gene (reference sequence). The CDR3 nucleotides read TGTGCCAGCAGCCAAGAGTCTTCCGGGGAAGCTTTCTTT. It codes for CASSQESSGEAFF.

This clonotype was seen once. The chain combines TRBV6-2 or TRBV6-3 with TRBJ2-7; possibly TRBD2 for D (5 bases). The CDR3 is 12 amino acids. Germline CDR1 and CDR2: MNHEY and SVGEGT. V shed 2 bases and J shed 5 bases, with 7 bases lying between them. The CDR3 protein is CASSYRGDEQYF. The DNA of the CDR3 is TGTGCCAGCAGTTACCGGGGAGACGAGCAGTACTTC.

The sample holds a few counts of this clonotype. This CDR3 reads CASNDRANTEAFF. The CDR3, as DNA: TGTGCCAGCAACGACAGGGCGAACACTGAAGCTTTCTTT. The V call is TRBV6-6, the J call TRBJ1-1; 7 nucleotides align to TRBD1. V was pared by 7 bases and J by 1 base, with 3 bases of the junction left unmatched. The length of the CDR3 is 13 residues. Germline loops: CDR1 MNHNY, CDR2 SVGAGI (reference sequence).

This chain links TRBV29-1 with TRBJ2-3; 9 nucleotides line up with TRBD1. With 7 bases clipped from V and 0 bases from J, the junction kept 2 bases outside the gene matches. The length of the CDR3 is 13 residues. Germline V gene lookup returns CDR1 SQVTM and CDR2 ANQGSEA. DNA for the CDR3: TGCAGCGCTGGACAGGGGAGCACAGATACGCAGTATTTT. Translation gives CSAGQGSTDTQYF.

This clonotype has more than one count but fewer than ten. This chain links TRBV7-6 with TRBJ2-3; D gene uncertain. The germline V gene encodes CDR1 SGHVS and CDR2 FNYEAQ. V dropped 1 base and J dropped 6 bases, with 5 bases sitting between them. The CDR3 is 12 amino acids. The CDR3 DNA is TGTGCCAGCAGCTTAGGATGGGATACGCAGTATTTT. The encoded protein is CASSLGWDTQYF.

The chain recombines TRBV28 with TRBJ1-3, with TRBD1 matching 10 bases. CDR3 size: 13 residues. CDR1 and CDR2 (germline): MDHEN, SYDVKM. Trimming cost V 6 bases and J 8 bases; bases outside gene matches: 4. The CDR3: CASRRQGADTIYF. CDR3 sequence (DNA): TGTGCCAGCAGGCGACAGGGGGCAGACACCATATATTTT. Full variable domain (outside the CDR3, taken from reference TRBV28 and TRBJ1-3): DVKVTQSSRYLVKRTGEKVFLECVQDMDHENMFWYRQDPGLGLRLIYFSYDVKMKEKGDIPEGYSVSREKKERFSLILESASTNQTSMYLCASRRQGADTIYFGEGSWLTVV.

This clonotype was recorded at least ten times. This chain connects TRBV10-3 to TRBJ2-5; the match to TRBD2 covers 11 bases. The CDR3 is 15 residues long. Germline CDR1 and CDR2: ENHRY and SYGVKD. J lost 4 bases, V lost 10 bases, and 11 bases had no gene match. As DNA, the CDR3 is TGTGCCACATCACTAGCGGGAGACGGGGTAGAGACCCAGTACTTC. Translating it yields CATSLAGDGVETQYF.

This rearrangement joins TRBV20-1 to TRBJ2-7; D is tentatively TRBD1 or TRBD2 (5 bases each). Germline CDR1 reads DFQATT; CDR2 reads SNEGSKA (reference sequence). This CDR3 has 15 residues. V lost 6 bases, J lost 1 base, and 19 bases lay in between. The CDR3 DNA reads TGCAGTGCAACTGCCTCCGGGACCGGATCCTACGAGCAGTACTTC. Translated, it gives CSATASGTGSYEQYF.

This clonotype occurred a few times. V is TRBV5-1 and J is TRBJ2-2; 10 bases match TRBD2. V lost 4 bases to trimming and J lost 5 bases; unmatched junction nucleotides: 5. The CDR3 runs to 15 residues. Germline CDR1 is SGHRS and CDR2 is YFSETQ. As DNA, the CDR3 is TGCGCCAGCAGCCCGGGACTAGCGAGAACCGGGGAGCTGTTTTTT. It encodes CASSPGLARTGELFF.